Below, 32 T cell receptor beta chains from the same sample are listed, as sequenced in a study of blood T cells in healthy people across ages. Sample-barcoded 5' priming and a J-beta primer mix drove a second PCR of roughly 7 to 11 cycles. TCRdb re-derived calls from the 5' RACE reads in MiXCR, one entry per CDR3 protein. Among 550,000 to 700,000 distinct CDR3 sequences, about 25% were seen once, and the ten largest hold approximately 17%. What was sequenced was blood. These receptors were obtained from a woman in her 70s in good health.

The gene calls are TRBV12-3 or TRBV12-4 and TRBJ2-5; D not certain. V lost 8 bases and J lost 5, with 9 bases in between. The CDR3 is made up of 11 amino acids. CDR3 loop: CASGPRETQYF. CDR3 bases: TGTGCCAGCGGGCCCCGGGAGACCCAGTACTTC.

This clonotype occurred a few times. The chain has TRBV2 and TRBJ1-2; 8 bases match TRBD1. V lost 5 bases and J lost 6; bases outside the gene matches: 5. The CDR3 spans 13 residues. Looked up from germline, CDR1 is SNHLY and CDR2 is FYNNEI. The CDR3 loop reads CASSRTGIDGYTF. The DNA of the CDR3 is TGTGCCAGCAGTCGGACAGGGATCGATGGCTACACCTTC.

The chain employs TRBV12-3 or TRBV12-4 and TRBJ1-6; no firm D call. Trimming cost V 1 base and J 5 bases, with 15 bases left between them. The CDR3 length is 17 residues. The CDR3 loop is CASSLGGETWNNSPLHF. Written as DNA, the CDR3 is TGTGCCAGCAGTTTAGGGGGTGAGACTTGGAATAATTCACCCCTCCACTTT.

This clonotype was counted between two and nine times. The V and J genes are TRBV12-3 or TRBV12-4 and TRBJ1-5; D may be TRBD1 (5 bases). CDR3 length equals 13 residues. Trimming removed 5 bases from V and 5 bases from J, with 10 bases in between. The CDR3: CASSRDWDQPQHF. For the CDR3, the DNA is TGTGCCAGCAGTCGGGACTGGGATCAGCCCCAGCATTTT.

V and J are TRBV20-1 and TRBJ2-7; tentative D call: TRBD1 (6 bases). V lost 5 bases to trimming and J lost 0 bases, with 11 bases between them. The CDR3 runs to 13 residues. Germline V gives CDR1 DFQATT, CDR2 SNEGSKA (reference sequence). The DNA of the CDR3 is TGCAGTGCTGGTGGGGGCTCCTCCTACGAGCAGTACTTC. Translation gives CSAGGGSSYEQYF.

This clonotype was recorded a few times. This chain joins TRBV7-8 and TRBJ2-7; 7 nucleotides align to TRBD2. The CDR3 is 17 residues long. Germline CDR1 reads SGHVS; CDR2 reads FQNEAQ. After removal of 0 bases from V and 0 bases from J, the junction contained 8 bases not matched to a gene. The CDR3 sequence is CASSLASSGRSSYEQYF. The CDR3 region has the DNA TGTGCCAGCAGCTTAGCGTCTAGCGGTCGGAGCTCCTACGAGCAGTACTTC.

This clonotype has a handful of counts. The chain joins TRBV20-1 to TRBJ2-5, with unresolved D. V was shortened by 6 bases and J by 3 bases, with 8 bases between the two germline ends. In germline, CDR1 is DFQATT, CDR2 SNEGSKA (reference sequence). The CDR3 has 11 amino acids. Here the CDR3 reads CSAVREETQYF. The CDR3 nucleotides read TGCAGTGCAGTAAGGGAAGAGACCCAGTACTTC.

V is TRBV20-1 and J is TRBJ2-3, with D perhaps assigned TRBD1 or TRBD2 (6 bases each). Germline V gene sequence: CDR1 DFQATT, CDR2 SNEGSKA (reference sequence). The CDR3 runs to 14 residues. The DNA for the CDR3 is TGCAGCGGCGTGGGGGGCATAGGCACAGATACGCAGTATTTT. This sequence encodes CSGVGGIGTDTQYF.

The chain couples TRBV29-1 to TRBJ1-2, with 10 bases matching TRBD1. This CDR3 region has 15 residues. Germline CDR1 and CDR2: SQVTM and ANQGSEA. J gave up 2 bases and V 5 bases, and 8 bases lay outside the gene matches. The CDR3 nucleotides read TGCAGCGTTTCATTGGGACAGGGGTCCAACTATGGCTACACCTTC. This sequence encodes CSVSLGQGSNYGYTF.

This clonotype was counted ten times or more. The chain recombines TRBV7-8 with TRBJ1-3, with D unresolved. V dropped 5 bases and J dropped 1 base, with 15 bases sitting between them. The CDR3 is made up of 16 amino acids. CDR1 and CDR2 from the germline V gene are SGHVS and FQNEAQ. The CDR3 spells CASSPSLPGSGNTIYF. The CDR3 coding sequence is TGTGCCAGCAGCCCCAGCCTGCCGGGATCTGGAAACACCATATATTTT.

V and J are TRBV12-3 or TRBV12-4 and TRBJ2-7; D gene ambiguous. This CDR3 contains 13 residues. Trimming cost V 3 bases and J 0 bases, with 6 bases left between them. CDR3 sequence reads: CASSLAHSYEQYF. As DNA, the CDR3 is TGTGCCAGCAGTTTGGCACACTCCTACGAGCAGTACTTC.

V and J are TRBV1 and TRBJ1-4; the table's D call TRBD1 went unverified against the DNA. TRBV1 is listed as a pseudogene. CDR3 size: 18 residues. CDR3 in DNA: TGCACCAGCAGCCAAGACCGGGACAGGGTACTATGTAATGAAAAACTGTTTTTT. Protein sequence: CTSSQDRDRVLCNEKLFF.

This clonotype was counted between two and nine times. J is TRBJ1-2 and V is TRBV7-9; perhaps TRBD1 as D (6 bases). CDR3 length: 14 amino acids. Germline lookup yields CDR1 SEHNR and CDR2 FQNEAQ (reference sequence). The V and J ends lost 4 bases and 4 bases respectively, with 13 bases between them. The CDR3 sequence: CASSSLGGGYGYTF. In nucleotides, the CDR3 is TGTGCCAGCAGCTCCCTAGGGGGAGGCTATGGCTACACCTTC.

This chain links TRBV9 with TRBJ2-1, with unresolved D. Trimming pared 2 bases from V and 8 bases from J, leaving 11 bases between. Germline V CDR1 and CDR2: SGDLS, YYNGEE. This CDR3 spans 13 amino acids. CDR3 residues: CASSVGPADEQFF. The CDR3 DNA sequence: TGTGCCAGCAGCGTCGGGCCAGCAGATGAGCAGTTCTTC.

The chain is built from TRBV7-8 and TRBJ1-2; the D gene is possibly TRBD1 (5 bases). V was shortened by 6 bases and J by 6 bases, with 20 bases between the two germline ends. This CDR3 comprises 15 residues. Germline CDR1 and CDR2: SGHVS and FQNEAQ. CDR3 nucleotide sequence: TGTGCCAGCAGGACTACGGGCAGAGGGGATGATGGCTACACCTTC. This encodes CASRTTGRGDDGYTF.

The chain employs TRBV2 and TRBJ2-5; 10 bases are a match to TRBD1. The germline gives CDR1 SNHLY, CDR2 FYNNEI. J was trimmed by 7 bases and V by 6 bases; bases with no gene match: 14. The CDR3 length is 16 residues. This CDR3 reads CASSPGAGQGVWTQYF. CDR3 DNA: TGTGCCAGCAGCCCAGGGGCCGGACAGGGGGTATGGACCCAGTACTTC.

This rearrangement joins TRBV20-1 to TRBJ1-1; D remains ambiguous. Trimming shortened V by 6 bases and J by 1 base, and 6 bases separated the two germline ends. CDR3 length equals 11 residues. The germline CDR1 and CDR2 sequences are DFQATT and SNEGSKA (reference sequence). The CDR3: CSAGPNTEAFF. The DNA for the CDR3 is TGCAGTGCAGGGCCGAACACTGAAGCTTTCTTT.

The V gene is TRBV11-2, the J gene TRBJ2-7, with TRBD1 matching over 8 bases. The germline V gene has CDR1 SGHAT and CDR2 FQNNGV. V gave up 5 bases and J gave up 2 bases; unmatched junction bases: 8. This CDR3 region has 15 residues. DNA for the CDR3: TGTGCCAGCAGCCCCGGGACAGGATTTACCTACGAGCAGTACTTC. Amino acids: CASSPGTGFTYEQYF.

The CDR3 sequence is CSAAPRGVTGGQFF. The DNA for the CDR3 is TGCAGTGCGGCCCCTCGCGGGGTTACTGGGGGGCAGTTCTTC. The chain joins TRBV20-1 to TRBJ2-1, with a tentative D call TRBD2 (6 bases). V dropped 6 bases and J dropped 12 bases, with 24 bases sitting between them. Per germline, CDR1 DFQATT and CDR2 SNEGSKA (reference sequence). The CDR3 is made up of 14 amino acids.

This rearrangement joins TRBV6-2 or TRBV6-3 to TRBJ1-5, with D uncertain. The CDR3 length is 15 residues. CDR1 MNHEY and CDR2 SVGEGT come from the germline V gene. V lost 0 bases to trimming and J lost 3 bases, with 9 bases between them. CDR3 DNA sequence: TGTGCCAGCAGTTACTCTTGGGGAGCCAATCAGCCCCAGCATTTT. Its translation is CASSYSWGANQPQHF.

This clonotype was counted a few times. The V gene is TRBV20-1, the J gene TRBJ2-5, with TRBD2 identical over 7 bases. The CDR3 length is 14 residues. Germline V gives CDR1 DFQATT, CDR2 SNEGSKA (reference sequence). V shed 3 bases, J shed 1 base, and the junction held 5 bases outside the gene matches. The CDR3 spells CSASRRGTQETQYF. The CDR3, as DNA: TGCAGTGCTAGTCGGCGGGGGACCCAAGAGACCCAGTACTTC.

CDR3 sequence: CASSYSSLAGGRNEQFF. The CDR3 DNA is TGTGCCAGCAGTTACTCGAGTCTAGCGGGGGGTCGGAATGAGCAGTTCTTC. V is TRBV6-6 and J is TRBJ2-1; 11 bases are a match to TRBD2. The V gene end was trimmed by 0 bases and the J gene end by 7 bases; junction bases not matched to a gene: 8. The CDR3 is 17 residues long. The germline V gene has CDR1 MNHNY and CDR2 SVGAGI (reference sequence).

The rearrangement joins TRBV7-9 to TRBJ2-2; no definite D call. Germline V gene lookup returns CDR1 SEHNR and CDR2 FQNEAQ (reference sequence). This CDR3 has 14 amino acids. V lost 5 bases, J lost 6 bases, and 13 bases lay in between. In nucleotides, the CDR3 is TGTGCCAGCAGCATTGATGGAGTGGCCGGGGAGCTGTTTTTT. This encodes CASSIDGVAGELFF.

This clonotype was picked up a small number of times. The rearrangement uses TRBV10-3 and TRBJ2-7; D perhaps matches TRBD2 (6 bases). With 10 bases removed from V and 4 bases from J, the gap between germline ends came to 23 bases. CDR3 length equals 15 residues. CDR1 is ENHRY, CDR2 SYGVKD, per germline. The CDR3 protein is CATLGTGKSLYEQYF. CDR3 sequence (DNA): TGTGCCACCCTAGGGACTGGAAAGTCGCTATACGAGCAGTACTTC.

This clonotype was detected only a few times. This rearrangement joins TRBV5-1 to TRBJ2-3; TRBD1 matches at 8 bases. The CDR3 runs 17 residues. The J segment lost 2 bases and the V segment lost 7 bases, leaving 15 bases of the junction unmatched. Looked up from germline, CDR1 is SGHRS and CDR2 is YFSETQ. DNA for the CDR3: TGCGCCAGCTCTCTCCTCGGGGCAGGGGGCGTCACAGATACGCAGTATTTT. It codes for CASSLLGAGGVTDTQYF.

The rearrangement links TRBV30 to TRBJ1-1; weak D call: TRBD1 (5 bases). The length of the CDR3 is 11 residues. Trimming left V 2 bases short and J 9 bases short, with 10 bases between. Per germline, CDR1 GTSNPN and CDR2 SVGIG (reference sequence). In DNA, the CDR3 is TGTGCCTGGAGTCGGACAATTAAAGCTTTCTTT. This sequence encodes CAWSRTIKAFF.

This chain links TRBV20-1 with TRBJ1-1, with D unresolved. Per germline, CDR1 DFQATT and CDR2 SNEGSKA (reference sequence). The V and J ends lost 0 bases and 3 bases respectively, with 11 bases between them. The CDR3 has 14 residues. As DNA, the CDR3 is TGCAGTGCTAGAGATAGAACACAGTACACTGAAGCTTTCTTT. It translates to CSARDRTQYTEAFF.

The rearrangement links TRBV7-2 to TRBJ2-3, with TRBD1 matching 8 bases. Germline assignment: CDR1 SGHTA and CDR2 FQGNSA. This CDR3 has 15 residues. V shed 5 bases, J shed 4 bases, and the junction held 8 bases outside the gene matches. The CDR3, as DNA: TGTGCCAGCAGCAAGAGACAGGGGTACCCAGATACGCAGTATTTT. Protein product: CASSKRQGYPDTQYF.

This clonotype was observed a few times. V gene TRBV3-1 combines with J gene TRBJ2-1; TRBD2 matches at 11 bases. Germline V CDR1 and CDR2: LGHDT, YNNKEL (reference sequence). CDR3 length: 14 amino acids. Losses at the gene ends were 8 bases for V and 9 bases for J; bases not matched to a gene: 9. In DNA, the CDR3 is TGTGCCAGCGGGAGGCTAGCGGGGGGTCTTGAGCAGTTCTTC. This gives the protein CASGRLAGGLEQFF.

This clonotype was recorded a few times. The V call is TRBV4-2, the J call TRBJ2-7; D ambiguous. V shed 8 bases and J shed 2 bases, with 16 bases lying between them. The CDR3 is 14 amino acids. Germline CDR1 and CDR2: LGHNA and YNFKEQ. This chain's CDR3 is CASGPSYTAYEQYF. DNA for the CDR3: TGTGCCAGCGGCCCCTCCTATACCGCCTACGAGCAGTACTTC.

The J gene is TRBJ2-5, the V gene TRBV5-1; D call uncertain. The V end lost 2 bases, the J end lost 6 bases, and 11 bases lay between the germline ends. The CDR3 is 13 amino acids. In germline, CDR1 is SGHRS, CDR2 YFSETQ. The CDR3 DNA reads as TGCGCCAGCAGCTTCTTGGGGTTGAAGACCCAGTACTTC. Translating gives CASSFLGLKTQYF.

The DNA of the CDR3 is TGTGCCAGCAGCTTAGTGTCCAGCGGGGGGGCGTCCAATGAGCAGTTCTTC. Translating it yields CASSLVSSGGASNEQFF. The chain employs TRBV7-2 and TRBJ2-5; 10 bases line up with TRBD2. TRBJ2-1 matches the DNA end more closely, so the J call is doubtful. In germline, CDR1 is SGHTA, CDR2 FQGNSA. This CDR3 is built from 17 residues.